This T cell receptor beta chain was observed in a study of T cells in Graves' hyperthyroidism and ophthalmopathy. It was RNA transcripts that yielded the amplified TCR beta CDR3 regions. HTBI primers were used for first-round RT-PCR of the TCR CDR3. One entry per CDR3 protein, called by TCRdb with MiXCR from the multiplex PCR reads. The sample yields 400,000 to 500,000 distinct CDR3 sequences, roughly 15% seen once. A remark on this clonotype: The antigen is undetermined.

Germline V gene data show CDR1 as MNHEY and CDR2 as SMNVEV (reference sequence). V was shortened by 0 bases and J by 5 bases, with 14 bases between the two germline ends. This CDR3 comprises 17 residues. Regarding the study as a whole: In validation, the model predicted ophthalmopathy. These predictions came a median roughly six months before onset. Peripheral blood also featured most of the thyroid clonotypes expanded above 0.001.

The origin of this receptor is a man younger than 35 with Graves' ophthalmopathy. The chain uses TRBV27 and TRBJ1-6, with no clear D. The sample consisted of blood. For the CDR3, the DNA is TGTGCCAGCAGTTTATCTGAGCGAGGGAGAAATAATTCACCCCTCCACTTT. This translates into CASSLSERGRNNSPLHF.